A selection of T cell receptor beta chains follows, all from one sample in a study of blood T cell repertoires in COVID-19. Produced via immunoSEQ multiplex PCR; TCRdb's table is partial and in-frame only. The sample holds around 100,000 clones, roughly 90% seen once. Sequencing was done on a sample of peripheral blood. These receptors were collected from a man between 60 and 75 years old with acute or convalescent COVID-19. Each CDR3 is given with its conserved first and last residue. D genes are given only for firm matches. Expanded clones are given a class, and other clones once, few, many or no size at all.

v_call: TRBV10-1
j_call: TRBJ2-5
d_call: TRBD2
clone_size: NA
cdr3_nt: TGCGCCAGCAGTGGGACTAGCGGGAGGGAAGAGACCCAGTACTTC
cdr3_aa: CASSGTSGREETQYF

v_call: TRBV5-8
j_call: TRBJ2-3
d_call: TRBD1
clone_size: NA
cdr3_nt: TGTGCCAGCAATCAGGGGGCCGGCACAGATACGCAGTATTTT
cdr3_aa: CASNQGAGTDTQYF

v_call: TRBV5-1
j_call: TRBJ2-5
d_call: TRBD1
clone_size: NA
cdr3_nt: TGCGCCAGCAGCTACCACCGGGACAGGGGTGGAGAGACCCAGTACTTC
cdr3_aa: CASSYHRDRGGETQYF

v_call: TRBV24-1
j_call: TRBJ2-1
d_call: TRBD1
clone_size: NA
cdr3_nt: TGTGCCACCAGTGACATGGGACAGGGAAAGACCTACAATGAGCAGTTCTTC
cdr3_aa: CATSDMGQGKTYNEQFF

v_call: TRBV5-1
j_call: TRBJ2-7
d_call: TRBD2
clone_size: NA
cdr3_nt: TGCGCCAGCAGCCAATTTGGTCGTCCGGGGGGTGAGCAGTACTTC
cdr3_aa: CASSQFGRPGGEQYF

v_call: TRBV10-3
j_call: TRBJ2-1
d_call: TRBD2
clone_size: NA
cdr3_nt: TGTGCCATCAGTTCCTCGGCTAGCGGGAGTCGAAATGAGCAGTTCTTC
cdr3_aa: CAISSSASGSRNEQFF

v_call: TRBV2
j_call: TRBJ1-4
d_call: TRBD1
clone_size: NA
cdr3_nt: TGTGCCAGCTCCTCAGCAGGGGGTTTGGCTGAAAAACTGTTTTTT
cdr3_aa: CASSSAGGLAEKLFF

v_call: TRBV7-2
j_call: TRBJ1-3
d_call: TRBD1
clone_size: NA
cdr3_nt: TGTGCCAGCAGTCGCATACAGGGGACTGGAAACACCATATATTTT
cdr3_aa: CASSRIQGTGNTIYF

v_call: TRBV29-1
j_call: TRBJ1-2
d_call: NA
clone_size: NA
cdr3_nt: TGCAGCGTTGAACCTCAGGGTCGATATGGCTACACCTTC
cdr3_aa: CSVEPQGRYGYTF

v_call: TRBV24-1
j_call: TRBJ1-2
d_call: NA
clone_size: NA
cdr3_nt: TGTGCCACCAGTGATTTCTCGGGATATGGCTACACCTTC
cdr3_aa: CATSDFSGYGYTF

v_call: TRBV7-3
j_call: TRBJ1-3
d_call: NA
clone_size: NA
cdr3_nt: TGTGCCAGCAGCCCCCAGGGGAAAGGAAACACCATATATTTT
cdr3_aa: CASSPQGKGNTIYF

v_call: TRBV28
j_call: TRBJ2-7
d_call: NA
clone_size: NA
cdr3_nt: TGTGCCACTCAGGGGCCCTCCTACGAGCAGTACTTC
cdr3_aa: CATQGPSYEQYF

v_call: TRBV5-6
j_call: TRBJ1-3
d_call: NA
clone_size: NA
cdr3_nt: TGTGCCAGCAGCTCCCTCGGGCCAGGGTCTGGAAACACCATATATTTT
cdr3_aa: CASSSLGPGSGNTIYF

v_call: TRBV3-1/TRBV3-2
j_call: TRBJ1-4
d_call: TRBD1
clone_size: NA
cdr3_nt: TGTGCCAGCAGCCAACAGGGGGCGGTTGAAAAACTGTTTTTT
cdr3_aa: CASSQQGAVEKLFF

v_call: TRBV19
j_call: TRBJ2-3
d_call: TRBD2
clone_size: NA
cdr3_nt: TGTGCCAGTACCATGGGACTAGTCGATGGTGCGCAGTATTTT
cdr3_aa: CASTMGLVDGAQYF

v_call: TRBV25-1
j_call: TRBJ1-3
d_call: NA
clone_size: NA
cdr3_nt: TGTGCCAGCAGTGAGGGCCAGCCTCCTGGAAACACCATATATTTT
cdr3_aa: CASSEGQPPGNTIYF

v_call: TRBV5-8
j_call: TRBJ1-1
d_call: NA
clone_size: NA
cdr3_nt: TGTGCCAGCAGCTTGGTCCCCCAGGGGCAGACTGAAGCTTTCTTT
cdr3_aa: CASSLVPQGQTEAFF

v_call: TRBV3-1/TRBV3-2
j_call: TRBJ1-6
d_call: NA
clone_size: NA
cdr3_nt: TGTGCCAGCAGCCAGGGTAGCTCACCCCTCCACTTT
cdr3_aa: CASSQGSSPLHF

v_call: TRBV5-8
j_call: TRBJ2-7
d_call: NA
clone_size: few
cdr3_nt: TGTGCCAGCAGCTCGGTAGGAAAACACTACCCCTACGATGGGCAGTACTTC
cdr3_aa: CASSSVGKHYPYDGQYF

v_call: TRBV3-1/TRBV3-2
j_call: TRBJ2-6
d_call: NA
clone_size: NA
cdr3_nt: TGTGCCAGCAGCGCCCAGGCTGGGGCCAACGTCCTGACTTTC
cdr3_aa: CASSAQAGANVLTF

v_call: TRBV5-1
j_call: TRBJ2-5
d_call: TRBD2
clone_size: NA
cdr3_nt: TGCGCCAGCAGCTTGGGTATAGCGGGAGCGGCCGGTCGAGAGACCCAGTACTTC
cdr3_aa: CASSLGIAGAAGRETQYF

v_call: TRBV19
j_call: TRBJ2-5
d_call: NA
clone_size: NA
cdr3_nt: TGTGCCAGTAGCGGGGTGGGAAAAGAGACCCAGTACTTC
cdr3_aa: CASSGVGKETQYF

v_call: TRBV2
j_call: TRBJ2-1
d_call: TRBD2
clone_size: few
cdr3_nt: TGTGCCAGCAGTGCACTAGCGGGAGCCTACAATGAGCAGTTCTTC
cdr3_aa: CASSALAGAYNEQFF

v_call: TRBV7-6
j_call: TRBJ1-1
d_call: NA
clone_size: once
cdr3_nt: TGTGCCAGCAGCTTAGTTGTCAGGGCTGAAGCTTTCTTT
cdr3_aa: CASSLVVRAEAFF

v_call: TRBV5-6
j_call: TRBJ2-1
d_call: TRBD2
clone_size: NA
cdr3_nt: TGTGCCAGCAGCTTGGAGGGGACTAGCGGGTACAATGAGCAGTTCTTC
cdr3_aa: CASSLEGTSGYNEQFF

v_call: TRBV30
j_call: TRBJ2-5
d_call: TRBD1
clone_size: NA
cdr3_nt: TGTGCCTGGAGTCCCGGGACAGCCTCAACGAAGACCCAGTACTTC
cdr3_aa: CAWSPGTASTKTQYF

v_call: TRBV3-1/TRBV3-2
j_call: TRBJ2-7
d_call: NA
clone_size: few
cdr3_nt: TGTGCCAGCAGCCTCCTGGGAGTCTCCTACGAGCAGTACTTC
cdr3_aa: CASSLLGVSYEQYF

v_call: TRBV27
j_call: TRBJ2-3
d_call: TRBD2
clone_size: NA
cdr3_nt: TGTGCCAGCAGTTTGTTAGCGGGAGTTGACACAGATACGCAGTATTTT
cdr3_aa: CASSLLAGVDTDTQYF